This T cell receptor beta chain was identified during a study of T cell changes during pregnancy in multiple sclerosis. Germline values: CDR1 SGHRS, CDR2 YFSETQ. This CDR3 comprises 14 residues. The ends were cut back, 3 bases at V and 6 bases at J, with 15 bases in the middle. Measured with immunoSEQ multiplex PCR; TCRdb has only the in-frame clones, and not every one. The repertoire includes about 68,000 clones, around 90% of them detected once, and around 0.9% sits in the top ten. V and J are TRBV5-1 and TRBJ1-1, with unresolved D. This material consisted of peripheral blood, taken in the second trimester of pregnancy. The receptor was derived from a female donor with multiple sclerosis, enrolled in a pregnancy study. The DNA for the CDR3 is TGCGCCAGCAGCTCCATATTCGGTTCCGCTGAAGCTTTCTTT. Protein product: CASSSIFGSAEAFF.